The following is a TCR beta chain sequence with its context. The repertoire was sequenced with immunoSEQ multiplex PCR; TCRdb's copy has only in-frame clones and lacks some. The sample consists of 8,000 to 10,000 clones, 98% to 99% of them appearing once. The data belong to a study of monozygotic twins with cystic fibrosis. The CDR3 covers 16 residues. Germline CDR1 is WSHSY and CDR2 is SAAADI. V was clipped by 2 bases and J by 4 bases, with 17 bases between them. The origin of this receptor is a girl aged 2-10 years with cystic fibrosis. The chain employs TRBV10-2 and TRBJ1-2; D is possibly TRBD1 (5 bases). The sequenced material came from blood. The CDR3 nucleotides are TGCGCCAGCAGTGAGACAGCAGGGCCTCGTCCCTATGGCTACACCTTC. Protein sequence: CASSETAGPRPYGYTF.